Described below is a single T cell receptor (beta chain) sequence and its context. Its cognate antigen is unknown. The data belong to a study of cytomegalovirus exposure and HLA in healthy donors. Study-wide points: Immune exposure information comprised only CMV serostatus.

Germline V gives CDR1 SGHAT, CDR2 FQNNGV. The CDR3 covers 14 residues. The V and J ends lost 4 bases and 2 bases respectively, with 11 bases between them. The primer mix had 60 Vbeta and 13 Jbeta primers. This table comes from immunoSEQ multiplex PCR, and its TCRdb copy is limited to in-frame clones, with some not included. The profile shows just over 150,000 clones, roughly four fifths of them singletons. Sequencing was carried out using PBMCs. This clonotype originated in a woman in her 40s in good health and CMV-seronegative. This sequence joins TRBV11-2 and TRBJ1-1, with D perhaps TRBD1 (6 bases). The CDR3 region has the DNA TGTGCCAGCAGCTCCGCAGGGGTCAACACTGAAGCTTTCTTT. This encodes CASSSAGVNTEAFF.